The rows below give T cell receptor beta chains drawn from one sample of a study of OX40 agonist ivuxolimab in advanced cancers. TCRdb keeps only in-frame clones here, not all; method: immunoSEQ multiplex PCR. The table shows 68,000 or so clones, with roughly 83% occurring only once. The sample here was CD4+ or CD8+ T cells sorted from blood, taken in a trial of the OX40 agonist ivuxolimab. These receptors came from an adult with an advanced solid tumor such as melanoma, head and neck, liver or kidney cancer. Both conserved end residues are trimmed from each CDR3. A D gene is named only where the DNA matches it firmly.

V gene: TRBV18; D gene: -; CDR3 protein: ASSPAGATNEKLF
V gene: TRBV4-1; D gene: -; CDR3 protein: ASSQSPGATYNEQF
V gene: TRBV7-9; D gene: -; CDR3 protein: ASSLGVSTNQPQH
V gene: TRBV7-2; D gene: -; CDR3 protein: ASSLAHGKGDYSNQPQH
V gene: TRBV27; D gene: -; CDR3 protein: ASSLFGAGYGTEAF
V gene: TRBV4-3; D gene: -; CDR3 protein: ASSQDLRKTQY
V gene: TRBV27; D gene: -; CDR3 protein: ASSLRSLASPLH
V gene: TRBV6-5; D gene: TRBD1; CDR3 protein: ASRRTGENTEAF
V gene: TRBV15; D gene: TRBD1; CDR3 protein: ATSRGGTGGNEQY
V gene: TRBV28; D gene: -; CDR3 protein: ASSPRGRGAETQY
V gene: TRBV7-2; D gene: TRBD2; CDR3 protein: ASRLGGGNEQF
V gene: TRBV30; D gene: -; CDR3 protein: AWSAYNEQF
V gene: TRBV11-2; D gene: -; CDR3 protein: ASSLNPRATDTQY
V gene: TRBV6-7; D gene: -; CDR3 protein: ASSYDVGRGNEQF
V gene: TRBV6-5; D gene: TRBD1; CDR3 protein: ASSYSRTGGNYGYT
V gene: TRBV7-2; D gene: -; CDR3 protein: ASSFLRGFETQY
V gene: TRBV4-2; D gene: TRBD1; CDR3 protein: ASSQGDRGRAGELF
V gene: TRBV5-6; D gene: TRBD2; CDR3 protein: ASSLVAGDTDTQY
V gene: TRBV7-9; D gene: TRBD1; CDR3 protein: ASSPHLGQDNTEAF
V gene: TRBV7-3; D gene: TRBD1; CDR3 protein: ASSLGQGAYNEQF
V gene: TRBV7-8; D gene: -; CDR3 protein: ASSFGQGRNTIY
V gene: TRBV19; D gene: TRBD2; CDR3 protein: ASSIASRGSEQY
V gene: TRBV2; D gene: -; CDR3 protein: ASMRMQNQRGEKLF
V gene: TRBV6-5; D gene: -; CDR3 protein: ASSYYGESYEQY
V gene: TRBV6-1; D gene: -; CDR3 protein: ASSEILSGTPRYEQY
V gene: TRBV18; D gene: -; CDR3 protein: ASSPDITNEKLF
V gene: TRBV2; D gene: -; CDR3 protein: ASGRHAGDQPQH
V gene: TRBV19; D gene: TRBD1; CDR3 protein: ASSTSGTGASANEQF
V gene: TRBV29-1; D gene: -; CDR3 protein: SVQLGHRSSYEQY
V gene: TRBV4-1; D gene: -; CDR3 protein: ASSQDPEDGELF
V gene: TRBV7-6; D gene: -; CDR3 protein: ASSFKDTGELF
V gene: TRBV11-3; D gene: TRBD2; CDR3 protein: ASSPGGADTQY
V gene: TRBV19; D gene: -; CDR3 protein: ASSIETGVREQY
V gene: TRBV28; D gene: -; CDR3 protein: ASTRGNGNTIY
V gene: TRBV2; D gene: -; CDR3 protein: ASSWTVTYEQY
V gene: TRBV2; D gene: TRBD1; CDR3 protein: AGSNRGRVSEQY
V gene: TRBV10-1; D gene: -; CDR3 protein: ASSESGSAGRETQY
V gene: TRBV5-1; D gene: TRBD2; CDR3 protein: ASSLLTSANYNEQF
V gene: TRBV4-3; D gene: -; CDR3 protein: ASSQAEDESEQY
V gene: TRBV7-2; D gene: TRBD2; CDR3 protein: ASSPIRDYSTYEQY
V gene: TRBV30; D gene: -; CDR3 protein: AWSPQAYEQY
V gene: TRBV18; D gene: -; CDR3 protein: ASSPNRGETQY
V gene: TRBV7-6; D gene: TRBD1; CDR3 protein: ASSVVPGTGTGWNYGYT